This TCR beta chain came from a study of response to subunit inactivated influenza vaccine. TCRdb fed the RT-PCR reads into MiXCR, producing one record per CDR3 protein. The sample shows fewer than 700,000 distinct CDR3 sequences, 10% to 15% of them seen only once. Whole-study findings and limits: A suggestion made by the authors is that each seasonal influenza vaccination recruits few new T cells.

Points on this clonotype: Its antigen is currently unknown.

The origin of this receptor is a man aged 50-60 years who received an inactivated influenza vaccine. The source material was PBMCs from blood, sampled 35 to 45 days after vaccination.

The CDR3 DNA follows: TGTGCCACCAGTGATTGGGGGGATGAGCAGTTCTTC. It codes for CATSDWGDEQFF. The chain recombines TRBV24-1 with TRBJ2-1; tentatively, D is TRBD2 (6 bases). Germline loops: CDR1 KGHDR, CDR2 SFDVKD. The V gene lost 2 bases and the J gene lost 8 bases, with 6 bases spanning the gap. There are 12 residues in the CDR3.